One and the same sample provided the 23 T cell receptor beta chains below, sequenced in a study of metastatic and nonmetastatic thyroid tumors. TCRdb reanalyzed the PCR reads via MiXCR. In the table there are tens of thousands of clones, 20% of which are singletons. No treatment had been given to any patient before thyroid surgery. The specimen sequenced was blood. The origin of the receptors is a female donor with papillary thyroid cancer or a benign thyroid nodule (not recorded which). Some clones in this sample may be carry-over from other donors' samples.

This clone turned up a few times. The J gene is TRBJ2-7, the V gene TRBV27, with 14 nucleotides matching TRBD2. J was trimmed by 5 bases and V by 6 bases; bases with no gene match: 9. Germline V gene sequence: CDR1 MNHEY, CDR2 SMNVEV (reference sequence). This CDR3 is built from 16 residues. As DNA, the CDR3 is TGTGCCAGCAGCAGTAGACTAGCGGGAGGGACAGACGAGCAGTACTTC. It codes for CASSSRLAGGTDEQYF.

The sample holds many counts of this clone. The V and J genes are TRBV6-1 and TRBJ2-7; a possible D gene is TRBD2 (6 bases). The CDR3 loop spans 14 amino acids. In germline, CDR1 is MNHNS, CDR2 SASEGT. Trimming pared 6 bases from V and 2 bases from J, leaving 14 bases between. Here the CDR3 DNA reads TGTGCCAGCAGCGGATCCGGACTACCCTACGAGCAGTACTTC. It yields the protein CASSGSGLPYEQYF.

At least ten counts were recorded for this clone. The chain uses TRBV6-4 and TRBJ2-2; D might be TRBD1 (5 bases). The CDR3 loop spans 13 amino acids. The germline V gene has CDR1 MRHNA and CDR2 SNTAGT. V dropped 5 bases and J dropped 7 bases, with 11 bases sitting between them. As DNA, the CDR3 is TGTGCCAGCAGTACAGGTTCCCACGGGGAGCTGTTTTTT. Translated: CASSTGSHGELFF.

This clone showed up many times. The CDR3 DNA follows: TGTGCCAGCAAACGGACTAGCGGCACAGATACGCAGTATTTT. It encodes CASKRTSGTDTQYF. The chain joins TRBV2 to TRBJ2-3; 9 nucleotides line up with TRBD2. Germline CDR1 and CDR2: SNHLY and FYNNEI. The trim removed 7 bases at V and 1 base at J, leaving 3 bases unmatched. This CDR3 is 14 amino acids long.

This clone was detected ten times or more. The chain carries TRBV10-1 and TRBJ2-3, with 7 bases that match TRBD2. V lost 0 bases and J lost 2; bases outside the gene matches: 5. This CDR3 is 16 amino acids long. Germline lookup yields CDR1 WNHNN and CDR2 SYGVQD (reference sequence). CDR3: CASSESKAGSTDTQYF. The CDR3 nucleotides are TGCGCCAGCAGTGAGTCCAAAGCGGGATCCACAGATACGCAGTATTTT.

This clone was counted only a few times. This chain uses TRBV7-6 with TRBJ1-6; D is undetermined. The germline gives CDR1 SGHVS, CDR2 FNYEAQ. V dropped 5 bases and J dropped 7 bases, with 3 bases sitting between them. This CDR3 is 11 amino acids long. CDR3 sequence: CASSLNSPLHF. The DNA for the CDR3 is TGTGCCAGCAGCCTAAATTCACCCCTCCACTTT.

This clone was recorded at least ten times. V is TRBV5-1 and J is TRBJ2-1, with TRBD2 as a possible D gene (6 bases). This CDR3 has 16 residues. Deletions cut 3 bases from V and 7 bases from J, with 20 bases between. The V gene's germline CDR1 is SGHRS and CDR2 YFSETQ. CDR3 loop: CASSSTLGDFGNEQFF. The CDR3 DNA follows: TGCGCCAGCAGCTCGACCCTGGGGGACTTCGGGAATGAGCAGTTCTTC.

Ten or more counts support this clone. This may stem from a read error, because a much larger clone lies one nucleotide away. The identical CDR3 is also encoded by other nucleotide sequences in the sample. The V and J genes are TRBV9 and TRBJ1-3; D ambiguous. Germline V gene sequence: CDR1 SGDLS, CDR2 YYNGEE. V gave up 4 bases and J gave up 4 bases, with 15 bases separating them. This CDR3 is 15 amino acids long. CDR3 in DNA: TGTGCCAGCAGCCAAGCCGGGGATGAGGGAAACACCATATATTTT. Its translation: CASSQAGDEGNTIYF. Filled out from reference TRBV9 and TRBJ1-3, the complete variable domain reads DSGVTQTPKHLITATGQRVTLRCSPRSGDLSVYWYQQSLDQGLQFLIQYYNGEERAKGNILERFSAQQFPDLHSELNLSSLELGDSALYFCASSQAGDEGNTIYFGEGSWLTVV.

Turning to this clone: A read error may produce the germline difference seen at one junction end. The V and J genes are TRBV28 and TRBJ2-7; the D is unclear. The CDR3 totals 11 residues. CDR1 is MDHEN and CDR2 is SYDVKM in the germline V gene. CDR3 sequence: CASKPRNERYF. The CDR3 DNA follows: TGTGCCAGCAAACCGAGAAACGAGCGGTACTTC.

This chain joins TRBV5-1 and TRBJ1-2; D possibly corresponds to TRBD1 (5 bases). V was cut by 4 bases and J by 4 bases, with 14 bases left in between. Germline loops: CDR1 SGHRS, CDR2 YFSETQ. This CDR3 region has 14 residues. The CDR3 DNA reads as TGCGCCAGCAGCGTGTCGGGGGGAATCTATGGCTACACCTTC. This gives the protein CASSVSGGIYGYTF. The full variable domain, with the rest looked up from reference TRBV5-1 and TRBJ1-2, is KAGVTQTPRYLIKTRGQQVTLSCSPISGHRSVSWYQQTPGQGLQFLFEYFSETQRNKGNFPGRFSGRQFSNSRSEMNVSTLELGDSALYLCASSVSGGIYGYTFGSGTRLTVV.

This clone was seen at least ten times. The V and J genes are TRBV6-1 and TRBJ1-1; 8 nucleotides line up with TRBD1. The CDR3 extends over 19 amino acids. V lost 5 bases, J lost 0 bases, and 17 bases stayed unmatched. The germline gives CDR1 MNHNS, CDR2 SASEGT. The DNA for the CDR3 is TGTGCCAGCAGTAAGACCCTCGGGGCAGGGGGCCAACTGAACACTGAAGCTTTCTTT. Residues: CASSKTLGAGGQLNTEAFF.

The rearrangement uses TRBV5-6 and TRBJ1-2; 10 bases map to TRBD1. The CDR3 is made up of 14 amino acids. J gave up 7 bases and V 4 bases, and 7 bases lay outside the gene matches. Germline V gene lookup returns CDR1 SGHDT and CDR2 YYEEEE. The CDR3 is CASSIDRGLAGYTF. The CDR3 bases are TGTGCCAGCAGCATTGACAGGGGGCTAGCTGGCTACACCTTC.

This clone has ten or more counts. This chain uses TRBV6-1 with TRBJ2-1; 7 bases match TRBD2. V dropped 1 base and J dropped 7; count of bases not matched to a gene: 10. Germline CDR1 MNHNS, CDR2 SASEGT. The CDR3 length is 16 residues. The CDR3 spells CASSEGIAGFRNEQFF. The CDR3, as DNA: TGTGCCAGCAGTGAAGGGATAGCGGGTTTTCGGAATGAGCAGTTCTTC.

This clone showed up many times. V usage is TRBV9 and J usage is TRBJ1-4; D unresolved. The CDR3 contains 16 residues. Germline V gene sequence: CDR1 SGDLS, CDR2 YYNGEE. The germline V and J ends were trimmed by 4 bases and 0 bases, with 13 bases remaining between them. CDR3 nucleotide sequence: TGTGCCAGCAGCCCTACGGCGGGTCCAACTAATGAAAAACTGTTTTTT. Residues: CASSPTAGPTNEKLFF.

This clone was detected a few times. The chain employs TRBV15 and TRBJ2-5, with D maybe TRBD2 (6 bases). CDR3 length: 15 amino acids. Germline-derived CDR1 and CDR2 are LNHNV and YYDKDF (reference sequence). Trimming cost V 0 bases and J 8 bases, with 16 bases left between them. CDR3 residues: CATSRDRGDKRTQYF. DNA of the CDR3: TGTGCCACCAGCAGAGATCGCGGGGATAAGAGAACCCAGTACTTC.

This clone was picked up many times. The chain links TRBV20-1 to TRBJ2-2; perhaps TRBD2 as D (5 bases). V shed 1 base and J shed 3 bases, with 12 bases lying between them. CDR3 size: 15 residues. From germline, CDR1 is DFQATT and CDR2 SNEGSKA (reference sequence). The CDR3 nucleotides read TGCAGTGCTAGAGCGGGGAGCGGCTACACCGGGGAGCTGTTTTTT. The encoded protein is CSARAGSGYTGELFF.

The CDR3 loop is CAHQPTDRADSPLHF. DNA of the CDR3: TGTGCCCACCAACCCACGGACAGGGCGGATTCACCCCTCCACTTT. J is TRBJ1-6 and V is TRBV30, with 8 bases fitting TRBD1. With 8 bases clipped from V and 8 bases from J, the junction kept 14 bases outside the gene matches. This CDR3 is built from 15 residues. Germline assignment: CDR1 GTSNPN and CDR2 SVGIG (reference sequence).

With regard to this clone: A junction end diverges from the germline sequence, so it may reflect a read error. V gene TRBV27 combines with J gene TRBJ1-2; unclear D gene. In germline, CDR1 is MNHEY, CDR2 SMNVEV (reference sequence). There are 14 residues in the CDR3. CDR3 amino acids: CASSPSVRNYVYTF. The CDR3, as DNA: TGTGCCAGCAGTCCATCGGTACGGAACTATGTCTACACCTTC.

This clone was counted only a few times. An end of the junction does not agree with germline; a read error may underlie this. This chain connects TRBV27 to TRBJ1-1; D is uncertain. The CDR3 is made up of 17 amino acids. Germline V gene lookup returns CDR1 MNHEY and CDR2 SMNVEV (reference sequence). CDR3 loop: CASGLFGRTGMNTEAFF. As DNA, the CDR3 is TGTGCCAGCGGTTTATTCGGACGGACGGGGATGAACACTGAAGCTTTCTTT.

As for this clone: This may be a read error: a much more frequent sequence differs by one nucleotide. This sequence joins TRBV30 and TRBJ1-1, with TRBD1 as a possible D gene (5 bases). The germline V gene encodes CDR1 GTSNPN and CDR2 SVGIG (reference sequence). The CDR3 is 15 residues long. This CDR3 reads CALSTWDARTGEAFF. CDR3 nucleotide sequence: TGTGCCTTGAGTACTTGGGACGCCCGAACAGGTGAAGCTTTCTTT. Supplemented by reference TRBV30 and TRBJ1-1, the full variable domain reads SQTIHQWPATLVQPVGSPLSLECTVEGTSNPNLYWYRQAAGRGLQLLFYSVGIGQISSEVPQNLSASRPQDRQFILSSKKLLLSDSGFYLCALSTWDARTGEAFFGQGTRLTVV.

A few counts support this clone. This sequence joins TRBV6-5 and TRBJ2-5; the D gene could be TRBD1 or TRBD2 (6 bases each). The V end was cut by 2 bases, the J end by 5 bases, with 18 bases between. CDR3 length: 16 amino acids. Germline V gene sequence: CDR1 MNHEY, CDR2 SVGAGI. CDR3 amino acids: CASSYPRRGARETQYF. The DNA for the CDR3 is TGTGCCAGCAGTTACCCTCGAAGGGGGGCGAGGGAGACCCAGTACTTC.

This clone has a single count. The chain combines TRBV7-9 with TRBJ2-7; D ambiguous. V lost 3 bases and J 6 bases, leaving 15 bases between the germline ends. The CDR3 runs 14 residues. Germline values: CDR1 SEHNR, CDR2 FQNEAQ (reference sequence). The CDR3 sequence: CASSLLPGPGEQYF. DNA of the CDR3: TGTGCCAGCAGCTTGTTGCCGGGCCCAGGCGAGCAGTACTTC. Full variable domain (outside the CDR3, taken from reference TRBV7-9 and TRBJ2-7): DTGVSQNPRHKITKRGQNVTFRCDPISEHNRLYWYRQTLGQGPEFLTYFQNEAQLEKSRLLSDRFSAERPKGSFSTLEIQRTEQGDSAMYLCASSLLPGPGEQYFGPGTRLTVT.

The table lists this clone with many counts. Other DNA sequences within the sample encode an identical CDR3. The chain is built from TRBV7-8 and TRBJ2-7; 12 bases agree with TRBD2. Looked up from germline, CDR1 is SGHVS and CDR2 is FQNEAQ. This CDR3 is 17 amino acids long. Trimming removed 4 bases from V and 4 bases from J; junction bases left unmatched: 11. CDR3 sequence: CASSSPQTSGSNYEQYF. The CDR3 coding sequence is TGTGCCAGCAGCTCGCCCCAGACTAGCGGGAGTAATTACGAGCAGTACTTC.